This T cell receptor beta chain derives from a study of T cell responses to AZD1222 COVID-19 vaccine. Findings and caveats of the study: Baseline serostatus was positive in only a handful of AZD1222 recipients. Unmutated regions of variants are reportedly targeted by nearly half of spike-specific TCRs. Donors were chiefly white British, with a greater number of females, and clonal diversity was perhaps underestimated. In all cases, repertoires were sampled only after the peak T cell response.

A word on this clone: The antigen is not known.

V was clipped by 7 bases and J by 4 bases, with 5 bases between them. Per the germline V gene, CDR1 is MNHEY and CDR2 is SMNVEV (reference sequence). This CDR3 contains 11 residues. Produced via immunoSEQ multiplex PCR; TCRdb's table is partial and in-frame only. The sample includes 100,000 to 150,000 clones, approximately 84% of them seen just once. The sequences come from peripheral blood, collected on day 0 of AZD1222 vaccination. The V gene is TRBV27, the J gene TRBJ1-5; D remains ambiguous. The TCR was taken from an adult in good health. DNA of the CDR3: TGTGCCAGCACCCTAAATCAGCCCCAGCATTTT. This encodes CASTLNQPQHF.